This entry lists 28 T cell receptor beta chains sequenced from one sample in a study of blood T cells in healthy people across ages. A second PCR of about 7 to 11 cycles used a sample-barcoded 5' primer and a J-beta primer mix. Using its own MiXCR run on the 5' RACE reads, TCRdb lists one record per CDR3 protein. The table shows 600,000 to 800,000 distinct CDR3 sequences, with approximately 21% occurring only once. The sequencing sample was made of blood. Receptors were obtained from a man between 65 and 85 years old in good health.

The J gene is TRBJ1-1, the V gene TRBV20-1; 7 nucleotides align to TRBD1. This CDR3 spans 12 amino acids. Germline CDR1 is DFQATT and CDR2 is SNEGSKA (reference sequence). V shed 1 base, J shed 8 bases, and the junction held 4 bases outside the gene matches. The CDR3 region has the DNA TGCAGTGCTAGAGCAGGGGGGACCGAAGCTTTCTTT. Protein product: CSARAGGTEAFF.

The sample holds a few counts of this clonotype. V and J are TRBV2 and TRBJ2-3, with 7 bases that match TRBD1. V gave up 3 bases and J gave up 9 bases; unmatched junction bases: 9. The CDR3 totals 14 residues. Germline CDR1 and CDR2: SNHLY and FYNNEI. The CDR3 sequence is CASSERPQGWTQYF. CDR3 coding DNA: TGTGCCAGCAGTGAGAGGCCACAGGGGTGGACGCAGTATTTT.

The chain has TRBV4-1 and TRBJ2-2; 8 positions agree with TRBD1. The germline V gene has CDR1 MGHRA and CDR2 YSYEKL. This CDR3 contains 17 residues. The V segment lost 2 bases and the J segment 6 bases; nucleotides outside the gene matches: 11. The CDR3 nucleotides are TGCGCCAGCAGCCAACACTTAACGGCAGGGGGCTCCGGGGAGCTGTTTTTT. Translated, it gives CASSQHLTAGGSGELFF.

CDR3 in DNA: TGTGCCAGCAGCCCAGTGGCGGGCTACCCCAATGAGCAGTTCTTC. Amino acids: CASSPVAGYPNEQFF. The chain uses TRBV7-9 and TRBJ2-1; a weak D match, TRBD2 (5 bases). Trimming shortened V by 5 bases and J by 6 bases, and 17 bases separated the two germline ends. Germline values: CDR1 SEHNR, CDR2 FQNEAQ (reference sequence). This CDR3 is built from 15 residues.

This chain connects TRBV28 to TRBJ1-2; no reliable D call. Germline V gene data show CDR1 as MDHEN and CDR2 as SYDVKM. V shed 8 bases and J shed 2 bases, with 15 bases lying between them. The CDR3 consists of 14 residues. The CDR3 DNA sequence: TGTGCCAGCTTCGGACCGACTCAGAACTATGGCTACACCTTC. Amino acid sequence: CASFGPTQNYGYTF.

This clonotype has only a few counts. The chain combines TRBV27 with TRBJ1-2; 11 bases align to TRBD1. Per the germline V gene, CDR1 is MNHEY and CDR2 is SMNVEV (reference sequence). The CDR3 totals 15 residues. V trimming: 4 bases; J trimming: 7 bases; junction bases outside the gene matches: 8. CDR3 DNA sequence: TGTGCCAGCAGTTGGGGGACAGGGGGAGACGGTGGCTACACCTTC. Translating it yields CASSWGTGGDGGYTF.

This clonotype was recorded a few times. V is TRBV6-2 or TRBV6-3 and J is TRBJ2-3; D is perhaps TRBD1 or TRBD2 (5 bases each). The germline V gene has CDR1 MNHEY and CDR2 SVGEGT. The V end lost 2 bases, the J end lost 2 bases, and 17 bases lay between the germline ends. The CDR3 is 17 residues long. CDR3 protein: CASSYAGPRDLTDTQYF. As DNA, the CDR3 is TGTGCCAGCAGTTACGCCGGGCCCCGGGACCTCACAGATACGCAGTATTTT.

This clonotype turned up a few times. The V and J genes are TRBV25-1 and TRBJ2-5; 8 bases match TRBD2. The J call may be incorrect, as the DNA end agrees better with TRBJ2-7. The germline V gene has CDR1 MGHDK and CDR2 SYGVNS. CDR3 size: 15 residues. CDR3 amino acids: CASSPPRSGSNEQYF. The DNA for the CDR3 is TGTGCCAGCAGTCCCCCTCGAAGCGGGAGCAACGAGCAGTACTTC.

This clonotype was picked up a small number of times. CDR3 coding DNA: TGTGCCAGCAGCCCGACAGGAACCACCGGAAAACTGTTTTTT. It encodes CASSPTGTTGKLFF. The J gene is TRBJ1-4, the V gene TRBV7-9, with D perhaps matching TRBD1 (6 bases). CDR3 size: 14 residues. V dropped 5 bases and J dropped 10 bases, with 17 bases sitting between them. In germline, CDR1 is SEHNR, CDR2 FQNEAQ (reference sequence).

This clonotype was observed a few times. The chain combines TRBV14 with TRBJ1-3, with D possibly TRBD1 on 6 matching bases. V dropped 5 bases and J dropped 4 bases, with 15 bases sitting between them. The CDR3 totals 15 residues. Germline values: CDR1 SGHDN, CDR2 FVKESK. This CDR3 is CASSSTTGLGNTIYF. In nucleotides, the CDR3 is TGTGCCAGCAGCTCCACCACAGGGCTCGGAAACACCATATATTTT.

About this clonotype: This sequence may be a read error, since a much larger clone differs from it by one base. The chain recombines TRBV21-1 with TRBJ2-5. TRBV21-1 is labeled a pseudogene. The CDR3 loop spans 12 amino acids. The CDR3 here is CASSEVPETQYF. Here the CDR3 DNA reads TGTGCCAGCAGCGAAGTTCCGGAGACCCAGTACTTC.

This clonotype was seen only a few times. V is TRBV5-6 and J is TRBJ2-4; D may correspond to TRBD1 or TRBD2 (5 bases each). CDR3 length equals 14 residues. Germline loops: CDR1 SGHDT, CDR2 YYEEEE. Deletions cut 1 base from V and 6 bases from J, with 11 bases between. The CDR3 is CASSLRGERNIQYF. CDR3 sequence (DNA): TGTGCCAGCAGCTTGCGAGGGGAAAGAAACATTCAGTACTTC.

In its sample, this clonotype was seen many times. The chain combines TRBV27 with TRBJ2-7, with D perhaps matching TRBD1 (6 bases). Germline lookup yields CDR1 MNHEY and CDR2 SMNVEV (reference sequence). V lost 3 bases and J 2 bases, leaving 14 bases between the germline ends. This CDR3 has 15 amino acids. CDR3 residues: CASSFRDRSPYEQYF. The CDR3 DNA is TGTGCCAGCAGTTTTCGAGACAGGTCACCCTACGAGCAGTACTTC.

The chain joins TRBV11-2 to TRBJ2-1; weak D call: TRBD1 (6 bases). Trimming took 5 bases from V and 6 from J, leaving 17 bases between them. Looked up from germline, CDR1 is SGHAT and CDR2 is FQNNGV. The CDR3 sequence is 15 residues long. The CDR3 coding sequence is TGTGCCAGCAGCCCGTGGACCTTACAGGGCAATGAGCAGTTCTTC. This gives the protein CASSPWTLQGNEQFF.

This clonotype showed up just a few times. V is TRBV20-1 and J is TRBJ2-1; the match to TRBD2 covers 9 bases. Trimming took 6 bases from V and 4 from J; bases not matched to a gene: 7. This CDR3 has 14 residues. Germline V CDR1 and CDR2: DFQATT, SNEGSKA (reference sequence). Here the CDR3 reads CSAETSGLYNEQFF. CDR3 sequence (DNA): TGCAGTGCAGAGACTAGCGGACTATACAATGAGCAGTTCTTC.

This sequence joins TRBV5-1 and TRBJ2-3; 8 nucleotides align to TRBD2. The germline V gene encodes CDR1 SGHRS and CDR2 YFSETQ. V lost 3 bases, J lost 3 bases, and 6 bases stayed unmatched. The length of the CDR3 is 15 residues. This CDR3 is CASSWKAGVTDTQYF. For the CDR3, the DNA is TGCGCCAGCAGCTGGAAAGCGGGAGTGACAGATACGCAGTATTTT.

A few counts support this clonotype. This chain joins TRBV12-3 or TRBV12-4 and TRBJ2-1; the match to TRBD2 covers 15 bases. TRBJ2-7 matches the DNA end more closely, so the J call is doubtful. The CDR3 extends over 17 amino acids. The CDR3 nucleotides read TGTGCCAGCAGAAAAAGCGTCGGACTAGCGGGAGGGCGCGAGCAGTACTTC. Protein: CASRKSVGLAGGREQYF.

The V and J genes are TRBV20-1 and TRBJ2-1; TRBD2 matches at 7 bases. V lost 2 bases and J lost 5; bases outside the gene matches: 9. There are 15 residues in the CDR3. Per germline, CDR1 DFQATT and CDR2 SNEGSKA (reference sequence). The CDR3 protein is CSARRSAGVDNEQFF. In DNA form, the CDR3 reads TGCAGTGCTAGACGGTCGGCGGGAGTTGACAATGAGCAGTTCTTC.

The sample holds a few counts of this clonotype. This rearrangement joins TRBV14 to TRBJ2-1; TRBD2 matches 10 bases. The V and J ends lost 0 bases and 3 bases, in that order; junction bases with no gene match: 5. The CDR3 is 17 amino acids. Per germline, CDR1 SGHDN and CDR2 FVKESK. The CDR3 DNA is TGTGCCAGCAGCCAAGAAAGGACTAGCGGACTCTACAATGAGCAGTTCTTC. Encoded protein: CASSQERTSGLYNEQFF.

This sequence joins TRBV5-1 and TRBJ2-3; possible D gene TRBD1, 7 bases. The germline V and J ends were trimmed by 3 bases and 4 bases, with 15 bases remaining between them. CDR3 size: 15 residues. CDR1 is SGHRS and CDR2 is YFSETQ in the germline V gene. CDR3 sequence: CASSSGGQSPDTQYF. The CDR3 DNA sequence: TGCGCCAGCAGCTCCGGGGGACAGAGTCCAGATACGCAGTATTTT. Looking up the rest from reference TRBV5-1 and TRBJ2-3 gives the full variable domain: KAGVTQTPRYLIKTRGQQVTLSCSPISGHRSVSWYQQTPGQGLQFLFEYFSETQRNKGNFPGRFSGRQFSNSRSEMNVSTLELGDSALYLCASSSGGQSPDTQYFGPGTRLTVL.

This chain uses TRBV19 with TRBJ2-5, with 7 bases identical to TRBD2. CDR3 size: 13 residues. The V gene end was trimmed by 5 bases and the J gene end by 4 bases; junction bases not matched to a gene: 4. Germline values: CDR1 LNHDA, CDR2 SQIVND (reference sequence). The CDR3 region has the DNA TGTGCCAGTAGTGAAACTAGCGCAGAGACCCAGTACTTC. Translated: CASSETSAETQYF.

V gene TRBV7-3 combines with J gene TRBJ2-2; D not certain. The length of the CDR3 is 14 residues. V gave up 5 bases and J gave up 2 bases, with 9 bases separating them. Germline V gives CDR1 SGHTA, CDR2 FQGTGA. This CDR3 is CASSVRVNTGELFF. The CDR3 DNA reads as TGTGCCAGCAGCGTCAGAGTTAACACCGGGGAGCTGTTTTTT.

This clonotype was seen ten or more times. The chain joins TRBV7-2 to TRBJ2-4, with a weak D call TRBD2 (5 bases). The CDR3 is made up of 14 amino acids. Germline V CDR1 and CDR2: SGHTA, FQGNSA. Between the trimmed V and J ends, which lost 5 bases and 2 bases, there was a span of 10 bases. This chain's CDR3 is CASSPDSSKNIQYF. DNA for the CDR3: TGTGCCAGCAGCCCGGACTCGTCCAAAAACATTCAGTACTTC.

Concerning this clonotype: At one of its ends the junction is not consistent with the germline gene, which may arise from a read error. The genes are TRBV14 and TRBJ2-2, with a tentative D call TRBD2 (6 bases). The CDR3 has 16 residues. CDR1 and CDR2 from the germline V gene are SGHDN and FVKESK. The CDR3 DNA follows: TGTGCCAACAGCCATGACCGGGGACTCCCCACCGGGGAGCTGTTTTTT. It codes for CANSHDRGLPTGELFF.

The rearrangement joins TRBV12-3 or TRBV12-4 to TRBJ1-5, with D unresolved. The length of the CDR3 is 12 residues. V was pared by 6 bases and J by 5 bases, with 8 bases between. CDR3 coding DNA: TGTGCCAGCAGATCACTGGATCAGCCCCAGCATTTT. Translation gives CASRSLDQPQHF.

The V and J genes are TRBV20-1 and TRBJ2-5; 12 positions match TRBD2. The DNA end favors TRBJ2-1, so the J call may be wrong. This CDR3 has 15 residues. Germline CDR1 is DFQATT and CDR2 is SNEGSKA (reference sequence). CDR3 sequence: CSARPASGRGNEQFF. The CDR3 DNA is TGCAGTGCTCGACCCGCTAGCGGGAGGGGTAATGAGCAGTTCTTC.

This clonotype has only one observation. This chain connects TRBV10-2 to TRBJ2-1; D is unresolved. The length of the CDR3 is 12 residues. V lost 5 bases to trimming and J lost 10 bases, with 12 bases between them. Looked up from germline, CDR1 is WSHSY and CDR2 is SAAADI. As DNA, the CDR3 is TGCGCCAGCAGTAGTTTGTCCGGGGAGCAGTTCTTC. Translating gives CASSSLSGEQFF.

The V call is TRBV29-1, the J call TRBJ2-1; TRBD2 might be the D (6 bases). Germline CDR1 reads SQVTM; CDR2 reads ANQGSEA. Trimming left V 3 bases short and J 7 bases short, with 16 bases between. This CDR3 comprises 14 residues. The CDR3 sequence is CSVEAGLARNEQFF. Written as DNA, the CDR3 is TGCAGCGTTGAGGCCGGGCTAGCGAGGAATGAGCAGTTCTTC.